This passage covers 10 T cell receptor beta chains from one sample sequenced in a study of T cells in localized non-small cell lung cancer (dated by TCRdb to about 2020). To prepare the library, the immunoSEQ multiplex PCR assay was applied. In its TCRdb copy, this immuneACCESS table keeps in-frame sequences only and misses some clones. Where compared with another copy, unresolved V genes explain less than half of these, and the others have no known cause. A total of about 25,000 clones appear in this sample, 75% to 90% of them only once. The ten top clones hold around 6.1% of the sample. The material was peripheral blood, obtained before any cancer treatment. Receptors originate from a male donor at least 60 years old with stage II squamous cell lung carcinoma.

This sequence joins TRBV5-4 and TRBJ1-2; D ambiguous. Germline CDR1 and CDR2: SGHNT and YYREEE (reference sequence). The V end was cut by 2 bases, the J end by 1 base, with 9 bases between. The CDR3 is 14 residues long. The CDR3 bases are TGTGCCAGCAGCTTAGAGGGTCGTAACTATGGCTACACCTTC. Translating it yields CASSLEGRNYGYTF.

The chain recombines TRBV4-2 with TRBJ2-1, with a possible D match to TRBD2 (5 bases). Trimming stripped 4 bases from V and 0 bases from J, with 13 bases between. The CDR3 is 16 residues long. CDR1 LGHNA and CDR2 YNFKEQ come from the germline V gene. The CDR3 DNA follows: TGTGCCAGCAGCCCCCCTGGAGGTGGCTCCTACAATGAGCAGTTCTTC. This translates into CASSPPGGGSYNEQFF.

This chain uses TRBV6-1 with TRBJ1-5, with D possibly matching TRBD1 (6 bases). The CDR3 length is 17 residues. Trimming left V 0 bases short and J 1 base short, with 13 bases between. Germline lookup yields CDR1 MNHNS and CDR2 SASEGT. The CDR3: CASSEARGGRSNQPQHF. The CDR3 DNA follows: TGTGCCAGCAGTGAAGCAAGGGGGGGTCGGAGCAATCAGCCCCAGCATTTT.

In this sample, this clone turned up once. The chain has TRBV19 and TRBJ2-1; a possible D gene is TRBD2 (7 bases). The CDR3 sequence is 14 residues long. V dropped 8 bases and J dropped 7 bases, with 18 bases sitting between them. The germline CDR1 and CDR2 sequences are LNHDA and SQIVND (reference sequence). DNA of the CDR3: TGTGCCAGTGCCAGGCGGGGGCGCGGAAATGAGCAGTTCTTC. Protein: CASARRGRGNEQFF.

This chain joins TRBV30 and TRBJ2-1; 9 bases align to TRBD2. The CDR3 is 15 residues long. Germline V CDR1 and CDR2: GTSNPN, SVGIG (reference sequence). V gave up 3 bases and J gave up 7 bases; unmatched junction bases: 10. This CDR3 is CAWSLHSGRGNEQFF. For the CDR3, the DNA is TGTGCCTGGAGCCTGCATAGCGGGAGAGGGAATGAGCAGTTCTTC.

The chain combines TRBV6-1 with TRBJ1-6; D gene uncertain. Trimming removed 1 base from V and 4 bases from J, with 17 bases in between. Germline loops: CDR1 MNHNS, CDR2 SASEGT. There are 18 residues in the CDR3. The CDR3 sequence: CASSEGKHTSPYNSPLHF. For the CDR3, the DNA is TGTGCCAGCAGTGAAGGAAAACACACCTCACCTTATAATTCACCCCTCCACTTT.

The CDR3 spells CASSSGQDYGYTF. The CDR3 DNA reads TGTGCCAGCAGCTCAGGACAGGACTATGGCTACACCTTC. The chain uses TRBV7-9 and TRBJ1-2; 7 bases match TRBD1. Germline CDR1 is SEHNR and CDR2 is FQNEAQ (reference sequence). The CDR3 totals 13 residues. J was trimmed by 3 bases and V by 4 bases; bases with no gene match: 2. Supplemented by reference TRBV7-9 and TRBJ1-2, the full variable domain reads DTGVSQNPRHKITKRGQNVTFRCDPISEHNRLYWYRQTLGQGPEFLTYFQNEAQLEKSRLLSDRFSAERPKGSFSTLEIQRTEQGDSAMYLCASSSGQDYGYTFGSGTRLTVV.

The gene calls are TRBV19 and TRBJ1-5, with D uncertain. This CDR3 contains 13 residues. V was pared by 4 bases and J by 2 bases, with 6 bases between. From germline, CDR1 is LNHDA and CDR2 SQIVND (reference sequence). CDR3 nucleotide sequence: TGTGCCAGTAGTAACACGGGCAATCAGCCCCAGCATTTT. This encodes CASSNTGNQPQHF.

For the CDR3, the DNA is TGTGCCAGCAGCTTGGGAGGGCCGGGGCAAGAGACCCAGTACTTC. The encoded protein is CASSLGGPGQETQYF. The V gene is TRBV7-9, the J gene TRBJ2-5, with 7 positions matching TRBD2. This CDR3 is built from 15 residues. Germline CDR1 SEHNR, CDR2 FQNEAQ (reference sequence). V shed 3 bases, J shed 2 bases, and the junction held 6 bases outside the gene matches.

The chain employs TRBV6-5 and TRBJ2-5; D perhaps matches TRBD2 (6 bases). Trimming cost V 6 bases and J 5 bases, with 13 bases left between them. The CDR3 extends over 13 amino acids. CDR1 MNHEY and CDR2 SVGAGI come from the germline V gene. The CDR3 here is CASSPGVTETQYF. The CDR3 DNA reads TGTGCCAGCAGCCCGGGGGTTACGGAGACCCAGTACTTC.